This entry lists 10 T cell receptor beta chains sequenced from one sample in a study of T cell responses to AZD1222 COVID-19 vaccine. Some clones are missing from TCRdb's copy, which holds only in-frame ones; the method was immunoSEQ multiplex PCR. Of 110,000 to 150,000 clones in the sample, roughly 93% were seen once. Specimen: peripheral blood, collected 28 days after the second AZD1222 dose. These receptors all come from an adult who received the AZD1222 COVID-19 vaccine.

The chain has TRBV7-2 and TRBJ1-6, with unresolved D. Trimming left V 1 base short and J 10 bases short, with 8 bases between. The CDR3 has 13 amino acids. CDR1 and CDR2 (germline): SGHTA, FQGNSA. The CDR3 here is CASSLDLESPLHF. CDR3 nucleotides: TGTGCCAGCAGCTTAGACTTGGAATCACCCCTCCACTTT.

The chain recombines TRBV6-6 with TRBJ1-5; possible D gene TRBD1, 6 bases. V lost 2 bases and J 0 bases, leaving 8 bases between the germline ends. This CDR3 comprises 15 residues. Germline V CDR1 and CDR2: MNHNY, SVGAGI (reference sequence). CDR3 DNA sequence: TGTGCCAGCAGTTACGACAGGAGTAGCAATCAGCCCCAGCATTTT. This codes for CASSYDRSSNQPQHF.

V gene TRBV3-1 (or the pseudogene TRBV3-2) combines with J gene TRBJ2-5; tentatively, D is TRBD2 (6 bases). The V gene's germline CDR1 is LGHDT and CDR2 YNNKEL (reference sequence). The CDR3 sequence is 14 residues long. V shed 1 base and J shed 5 bases, with 11 bases lying between them. CDR3 residues: CASSQVAGRETQYF. As DNA, the CDR3 is TGTGCCAGCAGCCAAGTGGCGGGGAGGGAGACCCAGTACTTC.

The chain employs TRBV27 and TRBJ2-1; 8 bases line up with TRBD1. Germline assignment: CDR1 MNHEY and CDR2 SMNVEV (reference sequence). The CDR3 has 14 residues. V shed 5 bases and J 7 bases; nucleotides not matched to a gene: 7. CDR3 region: CASSLGQGGNEQFF. Here the CDR3 DNA reads TGTGCCAGCAGTCTCGGACAGGGTGGTAATGAGCAGTTCTTC.

The sample holds one count of this clone. The chain has TRBV6-2 or TRBV6-3 and TRBJ2-2; D not certain. The CDR3 is made up of 16 amino acids. V lost 3 bases and J lost 0, with 11 bases in between. Germline V gives CDR1 MNHEY, CDR2 SVGEGT. CDR3 nucleotide sequence: TGTGCCAGCAGTTATGGGGAAGGGTCGAACACCGGGGAGCTGTTTTTT. As protein: CASSYGEGSNTGELFF.

This clone showed up just a few times. The chain has TRBV9 and TRBJ2-2, with D possibly matching TRBD2 (5 bases). CDR1 is SGDLS and CDR2 is YYNGEE in the germline V gene. The CDR3 contains 17 residues. V lost 1 base and J 3 bases, leaving 16 bases between the germline ends. The CDR3 region has the DNA TGTGCCAGCAGCGTATATAGTGTCATGAGGGACACCGGGGAGCTGTTTTTT. The encoded protein is CASSVYSVMRDTGELFF.

V gene TRBV9 combines with J gene TRBJ1-2, with D tentatively TRBD1 (5 bases). Germline V gene lookup returns CDR1 SGDLS and CDR2 YYNGEE. V gave up 4 bases and J gave up 4 bases, with 11 bases separating them. The CDR3 runs 13 residues. The CDR3 DNA reads as TGTGCCAGCAGCCTCATGGGGGGCTATGGCTACACCTTC. Protein product: CASSLMGGYGYTF.

The rearrangement joins TRBV24-1 to TRBJ2-1, with D possibly being TRBD2 (6 bases). V was clipped by 3 bases and J by 7 bases, with 18 bases between them. Per germline, CDR1 KGHDR and CDR2 SFDVKD. This CDR3 comprises 16 residues. Here the CDR3 reads CATSDPSAEEGNEQFF. The DNA of the CDR3 is TGTGCCACCAGTGATCCTTCGGCGGAGGAGGGGAATGAGCAGTTCTTC.

V gene TRBV5-6 combines with J gene TRBJ2-7, with D maybe TRBD1 (5 bases). This CDR3 is 14 amino acids long. V was clipped by 0 bases and J by 6 bases, with 13 bases between them. CDR1 and CDR2 (germline): SGHDT, YYEEEE. CDR3 sequence: CASSLGPGKSEQYF. In nucleotides, the CDR3 is TGTGCCAGCAGCTTGGGTCCAGGGAAATCCGAGCAGTACTTC.

This rearrangement joins TRBV3-1 (or the pseudogene TRBV3-2) to TRBJ1-3; tentative D call: TRBD1 (5 bases). In germline, CDR1 is LGHDT, CDR2 YNNKEL (reference sequence). CDR3 length equals 16 residues. V dropped 4 bases and J dropped 4 bases, with 17 bases sitting between them. The DNA for the CDR3 is TGTGCCAGCAGCCCAACCCCCGGGGCGGGGGGAAACACCATATATTTT. Residues: CASSPTPGAGGNTIYF.